This TCR beta chain was profiled in a study of blood T cell repertoires in COVID-19 (dated by TCRdb to about 2020). Study-wide context: Samples from collaborators originated in the United States, Italy and Spain and spanned both the acute and convalescent phases of COVID-19. The prospective study material was composed of cDNA or gDNA derived from T cells, B-cell-depleted T cells, or PBMCs. Deeply sampled blood TCRbeta repertoires from subjects exposed to, actively infected with, or recovered from COVID-19 were included in the dataset. The repertoires were released in a freely available public database intended as a resource for research on the immune response to SARS-CoV-2. Samples came from the ongoing ImmuneRACE study (first 160 participants) plus 1,254 subjects from 6 global collaborators. Nearly every sample came with metadata listing a de-identified subject ID, COVID-19 status, age in years and sex. HLA class I and class II types, where available, came from metadata supplied by the sample provider rather than from assay-based typing. Points the paper makes about the study in general: How much clinical and demographic metadata was included differed by source and by participant, and the metadata was provided uncurated.

TCRbeta CDR3 regions were amplified from genomic DNA by means of the immunoSEQ Assay, a bias-controlled multiplex PCR. The authors' analysis ran thus. The number of nucleated cells in each sample was estimated by amplification of reference gene primers within the assay. Sequence reads were collapsed and filtered to measure the absolute abundance of every unique TCRbeta CDR3 rearrangement. For each sample, productive Simpson clonality was calculated by taking the square root of Simpson's diversity index across productive rearrangements. The immuneACCESS repertoire file appears here via TCRdb, limited to in-frame rearrangements. These files lack a portion of the clones; in checked studies, under half of the deficit traces to unresolved V genes, and the cause of the others is not known. That table furnishes V, J and clone size, whereas the DNA furnished D and trimming. The sample table holds 350,000 or so clones, of which approximately 90% were seen once. Just under 4% of the sample belongs to the ten largest clones.

A word on this clone: Its recognized antigen is unknown. Nothing much larger sits one base from this clone, and base qualities are not available.

One collaborating source in Seattle enrolled patients during active infection and followed them longitudinally through the course of disease. Each collaborating institution followed its own protocols to collect whole blood in K2EDTA tubes. For TCRbeta analysis, collaborator samples were shipped as frozen whole blood, as isolated PBMCs, or as DNA extracted from either sample type. Between the V and J ends, shortened by 5 bases and 6 bases respectively, the junction contains 16 bases. According to the germline V gene, CDR1 reads MNHEY and CDR2 reads SVGAGI. Including the terminal cysteine and phenylalanine, the CDR3 comprises 14 residues. Here the CDR3 DNA is all that survives: 42 bases in frame from base 1.

Recombination linked TRBV6-5 to TRBJ1-2; a weak D assignment points to TRBD1 (6 bases agree). The sequence derives from a woman aged 55-75 years with COVID-19, enrolled during active disease. What was sequenced was peripheral blood. Here the CDR3 is given as CASSPWDIRDGYTF. The DNA reads as follows: TGTGCCAGCAGTCCCTGGGACATTAGGGATGGCTACACCTTC.